This T cell receptor (beta chain) was sequenced in a study of T cell changes during pregnancy in multiple sclerosis. The method was immunoSEQ multiplex PCR; TCRdb's version includes in-frame clones alone and lacks a portion of them. The sample holds about 70,000 clones, 92% seen once. CDR1 and CDR2 from the germline V gene are LGHNA and YSLEER. The CDR3 has 15 amino acids. V trimming: 4 bases; J trimming: 2 bases; junction bases outside the gene matches: 6. The genes are TRBV4-3 and TRBJ2-3, with 7 bases identical to TRBD1. The receptor was derived from a female donor in good health, enrolled as a control in a pregnancy study. The source was CD8+ T cells from peripheral blood mononuclear cells, collected in the third trimester of pregnancy. Written as DNA, the CDR3 is TGCGCCAGCAGCCTGGGGACAGCGCTCACAGATACGCAGTATTTT. This codes for CASSLGTALTDTQYF.